This TCR beta chain appears in the sequencing data of a study of technical replicates of blood from a handful of donors. The protocol was immunoSEQ multiplex PCR, while the TCRdb copy is restricted to in-frame clones and leaves out a portion. The data show about 88,000 clones, with approximately 94% seen just once and more than 0.2% held by the top ten. The receptor comes from a human donor in good health. The source material was T cells isolated from PBMCs.

The DNA of the CDR3 is TGTGCCAGTAGTGCAGGACTAGCGGGGGGTAAGGAGACCCAGTACTTC. Amino acids: CASSAGLAGGKETQYF. The chain recombines TRBV19 with TRBJ2-5; TRBD2 agrees at 14 bases. The CDR3 totals 16 residues. The germline V gene encodes CDR1 LNHDA and CDR2 SQIVND (reference sequence). V shed 5 bases, J shed 5 bases, and the junction held 7 bases outside the gene matches.